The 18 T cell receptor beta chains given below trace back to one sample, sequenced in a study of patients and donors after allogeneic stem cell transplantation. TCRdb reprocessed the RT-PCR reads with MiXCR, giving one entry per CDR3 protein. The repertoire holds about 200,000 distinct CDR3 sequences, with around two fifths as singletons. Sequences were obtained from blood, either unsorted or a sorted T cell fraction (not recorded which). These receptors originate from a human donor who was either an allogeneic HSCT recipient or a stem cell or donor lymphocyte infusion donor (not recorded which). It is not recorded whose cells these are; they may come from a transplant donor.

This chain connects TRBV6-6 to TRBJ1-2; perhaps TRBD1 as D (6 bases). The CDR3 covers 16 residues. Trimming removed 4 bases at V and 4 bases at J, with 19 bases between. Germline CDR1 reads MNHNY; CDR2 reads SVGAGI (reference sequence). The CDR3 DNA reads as TGTGCCAGCAGTTCTCTCGGGGGGCTCTACATCTATGGCTACACCTTC. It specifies CASSSLGGLYIYGYTF.

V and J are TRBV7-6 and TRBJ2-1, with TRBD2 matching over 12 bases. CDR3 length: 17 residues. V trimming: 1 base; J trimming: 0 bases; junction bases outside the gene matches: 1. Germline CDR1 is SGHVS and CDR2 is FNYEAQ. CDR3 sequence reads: CASSLVLAGGSYNEQFF. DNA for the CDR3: TGTGCCAGCAGCTTAGTACTAGCGGGAGGCTCCTACAATGAGCAGTTCTTC.

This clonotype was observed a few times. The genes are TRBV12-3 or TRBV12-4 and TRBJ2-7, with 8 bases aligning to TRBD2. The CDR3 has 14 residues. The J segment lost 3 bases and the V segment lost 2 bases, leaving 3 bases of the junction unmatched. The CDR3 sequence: CASSLREGLYEQYF. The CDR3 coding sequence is TGTGCCAGCAGTTTACGGGAGGGCCTCTACGAGCAGTACTTC.

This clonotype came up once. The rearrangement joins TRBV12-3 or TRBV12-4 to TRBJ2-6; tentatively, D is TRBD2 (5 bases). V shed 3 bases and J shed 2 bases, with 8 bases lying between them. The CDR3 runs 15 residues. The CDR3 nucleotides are TGTGCCAGCAGTTTCCTCGGGGCTGGGGCCAACGTCCTGACTTTC. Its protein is CASSFLGAGANVLTF.

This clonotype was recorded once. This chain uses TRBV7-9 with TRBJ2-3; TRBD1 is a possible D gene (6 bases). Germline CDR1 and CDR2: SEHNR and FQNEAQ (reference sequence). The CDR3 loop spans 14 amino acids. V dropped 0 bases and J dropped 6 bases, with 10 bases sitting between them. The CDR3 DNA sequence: TGTGCCAGCAGCTTAGCGCTCAGGGGCGATACGCAGTATTTT. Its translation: CASSLALRGDTQYF.

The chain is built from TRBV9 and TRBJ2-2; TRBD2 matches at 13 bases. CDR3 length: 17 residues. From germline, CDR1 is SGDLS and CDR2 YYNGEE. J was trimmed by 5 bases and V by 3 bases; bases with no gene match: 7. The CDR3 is CASSELAGGPRTGELFF. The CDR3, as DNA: TGTGCCAGCAGCGAACTAGCGGGAGGGCCGAGGACCGGGGAGCTGTTTTTT.

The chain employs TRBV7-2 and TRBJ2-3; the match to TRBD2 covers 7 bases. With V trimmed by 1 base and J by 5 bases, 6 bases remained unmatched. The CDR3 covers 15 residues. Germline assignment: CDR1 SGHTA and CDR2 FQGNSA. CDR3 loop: CASSLGGRVGDTQYF. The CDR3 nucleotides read TGTGCCAGCAGCTTAGGTGGGAGGGTGGGAGATACGCAGTATTTT. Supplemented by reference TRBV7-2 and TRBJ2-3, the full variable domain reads GAGVSQSPSNKVTEKGKDVELRCDPISGHTALYWYRQSLGQGLEFLIYFQGNSAPDKSGLPSDRFSAERTGGSVSTLTIQRTQQEDSAVYLCASSLGGRVGDTQYFGPGTRLTVL.

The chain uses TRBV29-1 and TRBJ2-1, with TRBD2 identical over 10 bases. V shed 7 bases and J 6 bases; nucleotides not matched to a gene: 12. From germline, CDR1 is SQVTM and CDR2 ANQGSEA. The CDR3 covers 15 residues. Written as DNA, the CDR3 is TGCAGCGCCAGTATAACCGGGACTAGCGTCAATGAGCAGTTCTTC. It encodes CSASITGTSVNEQFF.

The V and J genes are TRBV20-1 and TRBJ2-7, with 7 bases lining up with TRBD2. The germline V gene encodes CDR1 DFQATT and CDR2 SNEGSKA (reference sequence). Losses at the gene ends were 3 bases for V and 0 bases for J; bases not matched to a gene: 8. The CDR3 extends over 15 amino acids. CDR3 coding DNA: TGCAGTGCTAGTCGGCGGCGGGGGAGCTCCTACGAGCAGTACTTC. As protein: CSASRRRGSSYEQYF.

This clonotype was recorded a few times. The CDR3 loop reads CAWSVLDFTDTQYF. DNA of the CDR3: TGTGCCTGGAGTGTCTTGGACTTTACAGATACGCAGTATTTT. The chain combines TRBV30 with TRBJ2-3, with a tentative D call TRBD2 (5 bases). The CDR3 totals 14 residues. Trimming took off 0 bases at V and 3 bases at J, with 10 bases between the two ends. The V gene's germline CDR1 is GTSNPN and CDR2 SVGIG (reference sequence).

CDR3 loop: CASSGGQIEAFF. In DNA form, the CDR3 reads TGTGCCAGCAGCGGCGGACAGATTGAAGCTTTCTTT. The chain is built from TRBV9 and TRBJ1-1; D may be TRBD1 (6 bases). The ends were cut back, 3 bases at V and 7 bases at J, with 10 bases in the middle. The germline V gene encodes CDR1 SGDLS and CDR2 YYNGEE. This CDR3 has 12 residues.

As DNA, the CDR3 is TGTGCCAGCAGCTTGGGGACTAGCGGGAGTGGCGGGGAGCTGTTTTTT. Its translation: CASSLGTSGSGGELFF. The rearrangement uses TRBV7-2 and TRBJ2-2; 14 bases are shared with TRBD2. The V segment lost 3 bases and the J segment 7 bases; nucleotides outside the gene matches: 4. Germline V lookup: CDR1 SGHTA, CDR2 FQGNSA. The CDR3 loop spans 16 amino acids.

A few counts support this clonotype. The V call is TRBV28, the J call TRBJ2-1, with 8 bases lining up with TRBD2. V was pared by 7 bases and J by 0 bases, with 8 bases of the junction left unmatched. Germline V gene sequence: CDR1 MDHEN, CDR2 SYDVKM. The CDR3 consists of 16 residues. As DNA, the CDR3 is TGTGCCAGCATGCCATTAGCGGGGAGCTCCTACAATGAGCAGTTCTTC. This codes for CASMPLAGSSYNEQFF.

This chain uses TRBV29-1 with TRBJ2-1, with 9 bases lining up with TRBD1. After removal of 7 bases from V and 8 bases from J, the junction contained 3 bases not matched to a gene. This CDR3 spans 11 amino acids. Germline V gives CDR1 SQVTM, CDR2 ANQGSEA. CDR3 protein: CSGDRAHEQFF. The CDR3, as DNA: TGCAGCGGGGACAGGGCCCATGAGCAGTTCTTC.

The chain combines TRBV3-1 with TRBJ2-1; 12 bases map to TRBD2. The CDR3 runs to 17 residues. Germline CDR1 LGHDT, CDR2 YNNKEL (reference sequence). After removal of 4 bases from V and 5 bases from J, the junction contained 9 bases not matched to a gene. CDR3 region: CASSPETSGSFNNEQFF. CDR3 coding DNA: TGTGCCAGCAGCCCCGAGACTAGCGGGAGTTTCAACAATGAGCAGTTCTTC.

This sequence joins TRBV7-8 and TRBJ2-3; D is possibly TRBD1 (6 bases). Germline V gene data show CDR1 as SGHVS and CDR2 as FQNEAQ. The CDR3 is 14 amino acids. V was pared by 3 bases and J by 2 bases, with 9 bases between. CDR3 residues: CASSLGANTDTQYF. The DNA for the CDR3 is TGTGCCAGCAGCTTGGGGGCGAACACAGATACGCAGTATTTT.

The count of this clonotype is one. CDR3 in amino acids: CSAREASGSHNEQFF. The CDR3 DNA is TGCAGTGCTAGAGAGGCTAGCGGGAGCCACAATGAGCAGTTCTTC. V usage is TRBV20-1 and J usage is TRBJ2-1; 10 positions agree with TRBD2. V lost 0 bases to trimming and J lost 5 bases; unmatched junction nucleotides: 4. Germline CDR1 and CDR2: DFQATT and SNEGSKA (reference sequence). The CDR3 is made up of 15 amino acids.

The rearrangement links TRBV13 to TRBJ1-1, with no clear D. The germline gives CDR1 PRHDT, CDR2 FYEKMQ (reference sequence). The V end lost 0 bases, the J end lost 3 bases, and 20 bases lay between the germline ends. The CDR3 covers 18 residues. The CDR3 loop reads CASSLGLGQVPPDTEAFF. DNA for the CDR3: TGTGCCAGCAGCTTAGGCCTTGGGCAGGTGCCTCCTGACACTGAAGCTTTCTTT.